A selection of T cell receptor beta chains follows, all from one sample in a study of blood T cell repertoires in COVID-19. Sequencing was performed with immunoSEQ multiplex PCR; in TCRdb, only in-frame clones are kept and a portion is missing. In the table there are about 260,000 clones, over 75% of which are singletons. The specimen sequenced was peripheral blood. These TCRs come from a human donor in a cohort sampled during active COVID-19. The CDR3 runs from the conserved cysteine through the conserved F or W. The D gene is left open where the match is weak. The size of a clone is reported for some rows only, either as once, few or many, or as a class for expanded clones.

size,J,D,V,length,CDR3,DNA
NA,TRBJ2-7,TRBD2,TRBV11-2,15,CASSLLLAGAYEQYF,TGTGCCAGCAGCTTGCTCCTAGCGGGAGCCTACGAGCAGTACTTC
few,TRBJ1-5,NA,TRBV5-5,16,CASSLAGIWGNQPQHF,TGTGCCAGCAGCTTGGCAGGGATCTGGGGCAATCAGCCCCAGCATTTT
NA,TRBJ2-7,NA,TRBV5-1,14,CASSLAAETDEQYF,TGCGCCAGCAGCTTGGCCGCGGAGACAGACGAGCAGTACTTC
once,TRBJ2-3,NA,TRBV28,15,CASRGGSGLTDTQYF,TGTGCCAGCAGGGGAGGTAGCGGCCTCACAGATACGCAGTATTTT
few,TRBJ2-1,TRBD1,TRBV7-6,16,CASSRTQGDMSNEQFF,TGTGCCAGCAGCCGGACCCAGGGGGACATGTCCAATGAGCAGTTCTTC
NA,TRBJ2-7,TRBD2,TRBV19,14,CASSMGGSSYEQYF,TGTGCCAGTAGTATGGGGGGGAGCTCCTACGAGCAGTACTTC
NA,TRBJ1-1,NA,TRBV6-1,13,CASSESPRTEAFF,TGTGCCAGCAGTGAGAGTCCGCGAACTGAAGCTTTCTTT
NA,TRBJ2-1,TRBD2,TRBV5-1,16,CASSLALTSGYNEQFF,TGCGCCAGCAGCTTGGCCTTAACTAGCGGTTACAATGAGCAGTTCTTC
NA,TRBJ2-3,NA,TRBV7-9,17,CASSLAAGSFSTDTQYF,TGTGCCAGCAGCTTAGCTGCGGGTTCCTTTAGCACAGATACGCAGTATTTT
NA,TRBJ2-5,NA,TRBV6-5,15,CAGSPPGQKGETQYF,TGTGCCGGATCACCGCCGGGACAAAAGGGAGAGACCCAGTACTTC
NA,TRBJ2-3,TRBD2,TRBV28,15,CASSGTSGITDTQYF,TGTGCCAGCAGTGGGACTAGCGGGATCACAGATACGCAGTATTTT
NA,TRBJ2-7,TRBD2,TRBV30,14,CAWGHSGSGYEQYF,TGTGCCTGGGGACACAGCGGGAGTGGGTACGAGCAGTACTTC
NA,TRBJ1-1,NA,TRBV10-1,13,CATQRQMNTEAFF,TGCGCCACACAAAGACAGATGAACACTGAAGCTTTCTTT
NA,TRBJ1-5,TRBD1,TRBV7-8,14,CASSPGQNNQPQHF,TGTGCCAGCAGCCCGGGACAGAATAATCAGCCCCAGCATTTT
NA,TRBJ1-6,TRBD1,TRBV6-1,18,CASSDAWTGTKYNSPLHF,TGTGCCAGCAGTGATGCCTGGACAGGGACAAAATATAATTCACCCCTCCACTTT
few,TRBJ2-3,NA,TRBV2,14,CASRPTIGTDTQYF,TGTGCCAGCAGACCTACCATAGGCACAGATACGCAGTATTTT
NA,TRBJ1-5,NA,TRBV7-9,13,CASSLSWNQPQHF,TGTGCCAGCAGCTTGAGTTGGAATCAGCCCCAGCATTTT
NA,TRBJ2-3,TRBD1,TRBV18,15,CASSPLTQGADTQYF,TGTGCCAGCTCACCGCTTACCCAGGGGGCAGATACGCAGTATTTT
NA,TRBJ1-1,TRBD1,TRBV14,17,CASSQDFHQGANTEAFF,TGTGCCAGCAGCCAAGATTTTCATCAGGGGGCGAACACTGAAGCTTTCTTT
NA,TRBJ1-1,TRBD1,TRBV9,15,CASSSMTGVNTEAFF,TGTGCCAGCAGCTCTATGACAGGGGTGAACACTGAAGCTTTCTTT
NA,TRBJ1-1,NA,TRBV11-3,13,CASSWTENTEAFF,TGTGCCAGCAGCTGGACAGAGAACACTGAAGCTTTCTTT
NA,TRBJ2-3,NA,TRBV6-5,13,CASSLDISDTQYF,TGTGCCAGCAGTCTTGACATTTCCGATACGCAGTATTTT
NA,TRBJ1-1,NA,TRBV12-5,13,CASGAGGSTEAFF,TGTGCTAGTGGTGCTGGAGGGAGCACTGAAGCTTTCTTT
NA,TRBJ2-2,NA,TRBV19,13,CASSWGHTGELFF,TGTGCCAGTAGTTGGGGGCACACCGGGGAGCTGTTTTTT
once,TRBJ2-5,NA,TRBV19,13,CASTVRQGETQYF,TGTGCCAGTACAGTCCGCCAGGGAGAGACCCAGTACTTC
NA,TRBJ2-1,TRBD2,TRBV6-5,14,CASSSTTSGSTQFF,TGTGCCAGCAGTTCTACTACTAGCGGGAGTACGCAGTTCTTC
NA,TRBJ2-3,TRBD1,TRBV7-2,18,CASSLTAPGQGSTDTQYF,TGTGCCAGCAGCCTTACCGCCCCGGGACAGGGATCCACAGATACGCAGTATTTT
NA,TRBJ2-2,NA,TRBV18,16,CASSPYSGLNTGELFF,TGTGCCAGCTCACCTTATAGCGGCCTGAACACCGGGGAGCTGTTTTTT
NA,TRBJ1-1,NA,TRBV7-8,13,CASSFDSFTKAFF,TGTGCCAGCAGCTTCGACAGTTTTACAAAAGCTTTCTTT
few,TRBJ2-7,NA,TRBV18,14,CASSLSTSSYEQYF,TGTGCCAGCTCACTTTCTACTAGCTCTTACGAGCAGTACTTC
once,TRBJ1-6,TRBD1,TRBV29-1,16,CSVKQTGTGADSPLHF,TGCAGCGTTAAGCAGACCGGGACAGGTGCCGATTCACCCCTCCACTTT
NA,TRBJ2-7,NA,TRBV6-5,13,CASRQLFPYEQYF,TGTGCCAGTAGACAGTTATTTCCCTACGAGCAGTACTTC
NA,TRBJ1-1,NA,TRBV10-3,14,CAIRGETRNTEAFF,TGTGCCATCAGAGGGGAAACAAGGAACACTGAAGCTTTCTTT
NA,TRBJ1-5,NA,TRBV28,15,CASRAPAGVGQPQHF,TGTGCCAGCAGGGCACCCGCAGGGGTGGGACAGCCCCAGCATTTT